This TCR beta chain is drawn from a study of CXCR3-negative and CXCR3-positive naive CD8 T cells. The CD45RO-CCR7+CD27+CD95- phenotype denoted naive CD8+ T cells. The CDR3 is made up of 16 amino acids. Germline lookup yields CDR1 ENHRY and CDR2 SYGVKD. General study points: Comparably high diversity was seen in both naive subsets, and much lower diversity in memory CD8+ cells. Similar TRBV-TRBJ gene usage was seen in naive CXCR3-negative and CXCR3-positive cells, but not in memory cells. Against CXCR3-negative naive cells, CXCR3-positive naive cells showed more hydrophobic TRB CDR3s.

The TRB libraries of cDNA were built by UMI-labeled 5' RACE. From its re-call of the 5' RACE reads, TCRdb lists each CDR3 protein once, without DNA. Its clone listing holds some 150,000 distinct CDR3 sequences. Points on this clonotype: The antigen is undetermined.

This TCR came from a human donor in good health. Some clones in this sample may be carry-over from other donors' samples. What was sequenced was naive CXCR3+ CD8+ T cells from blood. Subset described: CD45RO-CCR7+CD27+CD95- naive CD8+ T cells expressing CXCR3 (TNR3+). The chain has TRBV10-3 and TRBJ2-1; TCRdb indicates TRBD2, and absent DNA this call remains unverified. This CDR3 reads CAISEGIAGEFDEQFF.